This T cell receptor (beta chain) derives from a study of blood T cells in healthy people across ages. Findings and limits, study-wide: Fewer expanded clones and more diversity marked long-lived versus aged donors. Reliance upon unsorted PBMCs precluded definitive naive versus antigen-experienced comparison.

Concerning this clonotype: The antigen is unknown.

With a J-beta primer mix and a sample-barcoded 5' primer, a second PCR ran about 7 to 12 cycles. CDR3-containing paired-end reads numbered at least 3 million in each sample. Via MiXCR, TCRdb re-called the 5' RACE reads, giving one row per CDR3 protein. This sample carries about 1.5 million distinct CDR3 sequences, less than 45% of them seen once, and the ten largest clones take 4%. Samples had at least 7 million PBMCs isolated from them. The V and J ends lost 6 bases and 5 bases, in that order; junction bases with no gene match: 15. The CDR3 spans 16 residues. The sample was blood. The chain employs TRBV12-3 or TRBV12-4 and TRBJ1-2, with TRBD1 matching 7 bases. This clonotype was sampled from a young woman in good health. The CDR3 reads CASSSYPGGTAYGYTF. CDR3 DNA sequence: TGTGCCAGCAGCTCCTACCCGGGGGGGACAGCTTATGGCTACACCTTC.